Listed here are 17 T cell receptor beta chains from one sample, sequenced in a study of blood T cell repertoires in COVID-19. Only in-frame clones appear in the TCRdb table, and some are missing; sequencing was by immunoSEQ multiplex PCR. The sample has about 30,000 clones; 75% to 85% are singletons. Material: peripheral blood. The receptors shown here come from a human donor in a cohort sampled during active COVID-19.

The rearrangement joins TRBV4-3 to TRBJ1-6, with D perhaps TRBD1 (6 bases). CDR3 size: 16 residues. The germline CDR1 and CDR2 sequences are LGHNA and YSLEER. Trimming pared 1 base from V and 7 bases from J, leaving 14 bases between. This chain's CDR3 is CASSQAARDINSPLHF. CDR3 nucleotide sequence: TGCGCCAGCAGCCAAGCGGCCCGGGACATCAATTCACCCCTCCACTTT.

V gene TRBV2 combines with J gene TRBJ2-5, with TRBD1 as a possible D gene (7 bases). Germline loops: CDR1 SNHLY, CDR2 FYNNEI. Trimming took off 5 bases at V and 5 bases at J, with 30 bases between the two ends. CDR3 length: 19 residues. The CDR3 sequence is CASSSHPRVRGVRGETQYF. CDR3 sequence (DNA): TGTGCCAGCAGTTCCCACCCCCGGGTCAGGGGGGTTAGGGGGGAGACCCAGTACTTC. The full variable domain, in which reference TRBV2 and TRBJ2-5 provide the parts outside the CDR3, is EPEVTQTPSHQVTQMGQEVILRCVPISNHLYFYWYRQILGQKVEFLVSFYNNEISEKSEIFDDQFSVERPDGSNFTLKIRSTKLEDSAMYFCASSSHPRVRGVRGETQYFGPGTRLLVL.

V is TRBV19 and J is TRBJ2-6, with a weak D call TRBD1 (5 bases). The CDR3 totals 15 residues. Trimming pared 7 bases from V and 0 bases from J, leaving 10 bases between. Germline-derived CDR1 and CDR2 are LNHDA and SQIVND (reference sequence). The chain's CDR3 is CASTDSHSGANVLTF. The DNA of the CDR3 is TGTGCCAGTACAGACAGCCACTCTGGGGCCAACGTCCTGACTTTC.

The chain employs TRBV4-3 and TRBJ2-1, with TRBD2 matching 11 bases. The junction had 5 bases not matched to a gene; V was cut back by 1 base and J by 6 bases. The CDR3 contains 16 residues. Germline loops: CDR1 LGHNA, CDR2 YSLEER. CDR3 bases: TGCGCCAGCAGCCAAGGGCTAGCGGGAGGCGGCAATGAGCAGTTCTTC. Residues: CASSQGLAGGGNEQFF.

The rearrangement links TRBV19 to TRBJ2-2, with 9 bases aligning to TRBD2. V shed 4 bases and J 7 bases; nucleotides not matched to a gene: 13. CDR1 is LNHDA and CDR2 is SQIVND in the germline V gene (reference sequence). The CDR3 totals 17 residues. The CDR3 loop reads CASSTRGGGAGGGELFF. DNA of the CDR3: TGTGCCAGTAGTACGCGGGGCGGGGGGGCCGGTGGCGGGGAGCTGTTTTTT.

V usage is TRBV7-8 and J usage is TRBJ1-1; maybe TRBD1 (6 bases). The CDR3 covers 14 residues. With 5 bases removed from V and 7 bases from J, the gap between germline ends came to 17 bases. Germline V gene sequence: CDR1 SGHVS, CDR2 FQNEAQ. In DNA, the CDR3 is TGTGCCAGCAGCACACAGGGCCTAACCTTTGAAGCTTTCTTT. It is translated as CASSTQGLTFEAFF.

The rearrangement joins TRBV13 to TRBJ2-1; weak D call: TRBD2 (5 bases). V shed 5 bases and J shed 8 bases, with 13 bases lying between them. The CDR3 spans 13 residues. Germline V gene lookup returns CDR1 PRHDT and CDR2 FYEKMQ (reference sequence). DNA of the CDR3: TGTGCCAGCAGCGAGACTATCAGCGATGAGCAGTTCTTC. Encoded protein: CASSETISDEQFF.

V is TRBV6-1 and J is TRBJ1-1, with D maybe TRBD1 (6 bases). CDR1 and CDR2 (germline): MNHNS, SASEGT. Trimming removed 2 bases at V and 1 base at J, with 8 bases between. There are 14 residues in the CDR3. The CDR3 DNA reads TGTGCCAGCAGTGAAACAGGGTCGAACACTGAAGCTTTCTTT. Translation: CASSETGSNTEAFF.

This rearrangement joins TRBV20-1 to TRBJ2-3; TRBD2 aligns across 7 bases. The V gene's germline CDR1 is DFQATT and CDR2 SNEGSKA (reference sequence). Losses at the gene ends were 3 bases for V and 0 bases for J; bases not matched to a gene: 6. The CDR3 consists of 15 residues. As DNA, the CDR3 is TGCAGTGCTAGTCCGGCTAGCGGAAGCACAGATACGCAGTATTTT. This encodes CSASPASGSTDTQYF.

The chain uses TRBV6-5 and TRBJ1-4; D is undetermined. Trimming removed 2 bases from V and 7 bases from J, with 11 bases in between. Germline V gene sequence: CDR1 MNHEY, CDR2 SVGAGI. The CDR3 runs 14 residues. In DNA form, the CDR3 reads TGTGCCAGCAGTTACGCGGTTCTTGGTGAAAAACTGTTTTTT. Translated, it gives CASSYAVLGEKLFF.

The gene calls are TRBV7-2 and TRBJ2-1, with 9 nucleotides matching TRBD2. In germline, CDR1 is SGHTA, CDR2 FQGNSA. The CDR3 has 16 residues. V lost 5 bases, J lost 7 bases, and 12 bases stayed unmatched. The CDR3 nucleotides read TGTGCCAGCAGCCCACTGGGAGGCGGGAGGGGGAATGAGCAGTTCTTC. Translated: CASSPLGGGRGNEQFF.

This clone turned up a few times. The CDR3 loop is CASHPGQLNQPQHF. CDR3 nucleotide sequence: TGTGCCAGTCACCCCGGACAGCTTAATCAGCCCCAGCATTTT. V gene TRBV19 combines with J gene TRBJ1-5, with D maybe TRBD1 (6 bases). Germline CDR1 and CDR2: LNHDA and SQIVND (reference sequence). The CDR3 is 14 amino acids. Trimming pared 8 bases from V and 4 bases from J, leaving 15 bases between.

This clone came up a few times. This chain connects TRBV30 to TRBJ2-7; 11 positions agree with TRBD1. V gave up 8 bases and J gave up 9 bases; unmatched junction bases: 12. Germline values: CDR1 GTSNPN, CDR2 SVGIG (reference sequence). This CDR3 spans 13 amino acids. CDR3 protein: CAGTGTGGKGQYF. CDR3 nucleotide sequence: TGTGCCGGAACCGGGACAGGGGGAAAAGGGCAGTACTTC.

This chain uses TRBV10-2 with TRBJ2-7; 10 positions agree with TRBD2. Germline values: CDR1 WSHSY, CDR2 SAAADI. After removal of 8 bases from V and 0 bases from J, the junction contained 7 bases not matched to a gene. CDR3 length: 15 residues. The CDR3 spells CASSSSGSPSYEQYF. The CDR3 coding sequence is TGCGCCAGCTCTTCTAGCGGGAGTCCCTCCTACGAGCAGTACTTC.

V usage is TRBV5-1 and J usage is TRBJ2-5, with D possibly TRBD1 on 6 matching bases. CDR3 length equals 14 residues. Germline V lookup: CDR1 SGHRS, CDR2 YFSETQ. V was clipped by 6 bases and J by 7 bases, with 19 bases between them. CDR3 loop: CASKAEQGSATQYF. The CDR3 DNA is TGCGCCAGCAAAGCGGAACAGGGTTCCGCGACCCAGTACTTC. The full variable domain, its missing parts supplied by reference TRBV5-1 and TRBJ2-5, is KAGVTQTPRYLIKTRGQQVTLSCSPISGHRSVSWYQQTPGQGLQFLFEYFSETQRNKGNFPGRFSGRQFSNSRSEMNVSTLELGDSALYLCASKAEQGSATQYFGPGTRLLVL.

The rearrangement joins TRBV6-5 to TRBJ1-5, with D perhaps TRBD1 (5 bases). The CDR3 sequence is 15 residues long. From germline, CDR1 is MNHEY and CDR2 SVGAGI. The V gene lost 4 bases and the J gene lost 0 bases, with 10 bases spanning the gap. This CDR3 reads CASSSGGGSNQPQHF. Written as DNA, the CDR3 is TGTGCCAGCAGTTCGGGGGGAGGTAGCAATCAGCCCCAGCATTTT.

J is TRBJ2-1 and V is TRBV11-1; 8 nucleotides match TRBD2. The germline V gene encodes CDR1 SGHAT and CDR2 FQDESV (reference sequence). CDR3 size: 16 residues. V shed 2 bases, J shed 2 bases, and the junction held 5 bases outside the gene matches. In DNA form, the CDR3 reads TGTGCCAGCAGCTTAATAGCGGGAACCCCCTACAATGAGCAGTTCTTC. It encodes CASSLIAGTPYNEQFF.